The 9 T cell receptor beta chains in this list originate from one sample, sequenced in a study of blood T cell repertoires in COVID-19. Repertoires were generated with immunoSEQ multiplex PCR, while TCRdb's copy carries only in-frame clones and drops some. The table has roughly 330,000 clones, approximately 90% seen once. The sequencing sample was made of PBMCs or T cells enriched from blood (not recorded which). The receptors come from a young woman who had recovered from COVID-19.

The V and J genes are TRBV6-1 and TRBJ1-1; maybe TRBD1 (5 bases). Germline V CDR1 and CDR2: MNHNS, SASEGT. Trimming removed 3 bases at V and 5 bases at J, with 10 bases between. This CDR3 has 13 amino acids. The chain's CDR3 is CASSERGGTEAFF. CDR3 DNA sequence: TGTGCCAGCAGTGAGAGGGGAGGGACTGAAGCTTTCTTT.

The chain recombines TRBV5-4 with TRBJ1-2; D not resolved. In germline, CDR1 is SGHNT, CDR2 YYREEE (reference sequence). The V and J ends lost 0 bases and 2 bases respectively, with 8 bases between them. The CDR3 has 14 amino acids. The CDR3, as DNA: TGTGCCAGCAGCTTGGGCGTCGCGAACTATGGCTACACCTTC. It is translated as CASSLGVANYGYTF.

The chain is built from TRBV4-1 and TRBJ1-2, with TRBD1 matching over 7 bases. With V trimmed by 5 bases and J by 2 bases, 5 bases remained unmatched. Looked up from germline, CDR1 is MGHRA and CDR2 is YSYEKL. This CDR3 region has 14 residues. CDR3 nucleotide sequence: TGCGCCAGCAGCTCTACAGGGGTCAACTATGGCTACACCTTC. This codes for CASSSTGVNYGYTF.

The rearrangement joins TRBV15 to TRBJ2-1; the D gene is possibly TRBD2 (5 bases). There are 15 residues in the CDR3. The germline gives CDR1 LNHNV, CDR2 YYDKDF (reference sequence). The V gene lost 5 bases and the J gene lost 5 bases, with 16 bases spanning the gap. The CDR3 sequence is CATSGTRTGNNEQFF. In DNA, the CDR3 is TGTGCCACCAGCGGAACGAGGACTGGAAACAATGAGCAGTTCTTC.

The chain joins TRBV7-2 to TRBJ2-7, with TRBD1 identical over 7 bases. CDR1 is SGHTA and CDR2 is FQGNSA in the germline V gene. The V and J ends lost 5 bases and 0 bases, in that order; junction bases with no gene match: 7. This CDR3 has 15 amino acids. CDR3 region: CASSPKRDSSYEQYF. In DNA form, the CDR3 reads TGTGCCAGCAGCCCAAAGAGGGACAGCTCCTACGAGCAGTACTTC.

V usage is TRBV7-3 and J usage is TRBJ2-2; the D is unclear. Germline values: CDR1 SGHTA, CDR2 FQGTGA. This CDR3 has 14 residues. Trimming left V 7 bases short and J 0 bases short, with 9 bases between. The CDR3 reads CASTPTSNTGELFF. The CDR3 bases are TGTGCCAGCACCCCGACATCGAACACCGGGGAGCTGTTTTTT.

V usage is TRBV30 and J usage is TRBJ2-3; the D gene is possibly TRBD2 (6 bases). Germline V CDR1 and CDR2: GTSNPN, SVGIG (reference sequence). The CDR3 has 13 amino acids. Deletions cut 3 bases from V and 8 bases from J, with 15 bases between. The CDR3 spells CAWSGKSSGTQYF. DNA of the CDR3: TGTGCCTGGAGCGGGAAAAGTAGCGGTACGCAGTATTTT. The full variable domain, completed using reference TRBV30 and TRBJ2-3, is SQTIHQWPATLVQPVGSPLSLECTVEGTSNPNLYWYRQAAGRGLQLLFYSVGIGQISSEVPQNLSASRPQDRQFILSSKKLLLSDSGFYLCAWSGKSSGTQYFGPGTRLTVL.

The chain combines TRBV6-5 with TRBJ1-2; the match to TRBD1 covers 11 bases. Germline CDR1 MNHEY, CDR2 SVGAGI. Trimming cost V 0 bases and J 8 bases; bases outside gene matches: 8. This CDR3 is 16 amino acids long. The CDR3 nucleotides are TGTGCCAGCAGTTACTCTTGGACAGGGGGCGCGTCCGGCTACACCTTC. It codes for CASSYSWTGGASGYTF.

This clone was counted a single time. The chain recombines TRBV30 with TRBJ1-1; D may be TRBD1 (5 bases). V lost 4 bases, J lost 11 bases, and 17 bases lay in between. The CDR3 consists of 12 residues. Germline V gives CDR1 GTSNPN, CDR2 SVGIG (reference sequence). The CDR3 DNA follows: TGTGCCTGGACCGCATCTTCAGGGTCGGCTTTCTTT. Translated: CAWTASSGSAFF. Complete variable domain (other parts from reference TRBV30 and TRBJ1-1): SQTIHQWPATLVQPVGSPLSLECTVEGTSNPNLYWYRQAAGRGLQLLFYSVGIGQISSEVPQNLSASRPQDRQFILSSKKLLLSDSGFYLCAWTASSGSAFFGQGTRLTVV.